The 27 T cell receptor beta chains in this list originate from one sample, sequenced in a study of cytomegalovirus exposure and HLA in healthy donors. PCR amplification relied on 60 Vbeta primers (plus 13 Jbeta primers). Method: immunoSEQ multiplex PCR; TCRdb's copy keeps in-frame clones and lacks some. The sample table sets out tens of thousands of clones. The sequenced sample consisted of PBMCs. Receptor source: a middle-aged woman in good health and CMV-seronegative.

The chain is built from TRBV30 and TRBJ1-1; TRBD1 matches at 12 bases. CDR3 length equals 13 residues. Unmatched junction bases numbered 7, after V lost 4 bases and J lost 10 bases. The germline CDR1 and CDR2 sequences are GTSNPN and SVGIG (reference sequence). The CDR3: CAWILGQGAGAFF. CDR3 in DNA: TGTGCCTGGATCTTGGGACAGGGGGCAGGAGCTTTCTTT.

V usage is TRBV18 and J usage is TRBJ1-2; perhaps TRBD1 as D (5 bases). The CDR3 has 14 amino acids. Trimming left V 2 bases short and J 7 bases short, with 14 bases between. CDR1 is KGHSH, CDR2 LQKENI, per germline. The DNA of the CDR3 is TGTGCCAGCTCACCAGAAGCAGGGATCGGTGGCTACACCTTC. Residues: CASSPEAGIGGYTF.

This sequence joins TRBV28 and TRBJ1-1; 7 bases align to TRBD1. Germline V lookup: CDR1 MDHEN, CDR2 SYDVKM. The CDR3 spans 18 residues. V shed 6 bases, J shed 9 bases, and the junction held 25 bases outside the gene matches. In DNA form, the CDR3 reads TGTGCCAGCAGGTCGCTGAACGACAGGGATAAGGTGGGCAACCAAGCTTTCTTT. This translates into CASRSLNDRDKVGNQAFF.

This CDR3 reads CASNQWGDTEAFF. CDR3 bases: TGTGCCAGCAACCAGTGGGGGGACACTGAAGCTTTCTTT. The chain has TRBV11-1 and TRBJ1-1, with D maybe TRBD1 (5 bases). The CDR3 has 13 residues. The V gene lost 7 bases and the J gene lost 3 bases, with 12 bases spanning the gap. Germline V gene sequence: CDR1 SGHAT, CDR2 FQDESV (reference sequence).

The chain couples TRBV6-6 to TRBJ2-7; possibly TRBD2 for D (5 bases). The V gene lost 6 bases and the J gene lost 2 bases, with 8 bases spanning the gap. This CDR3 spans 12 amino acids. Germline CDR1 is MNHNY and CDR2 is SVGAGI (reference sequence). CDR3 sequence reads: CASSIGTYEQYF. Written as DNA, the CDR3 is TGTGCCAGCAGCATCGGGACCTACGAGCAGTACTTC.

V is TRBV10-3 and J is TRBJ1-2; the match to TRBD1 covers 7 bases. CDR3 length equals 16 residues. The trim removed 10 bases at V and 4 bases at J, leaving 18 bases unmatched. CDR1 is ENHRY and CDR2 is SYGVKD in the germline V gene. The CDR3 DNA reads TGTGCCACCGGAACCGGGACAGCGGATAGTGGCTATGGCTACACCTTC. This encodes CATGTGTADSGYGYTF.

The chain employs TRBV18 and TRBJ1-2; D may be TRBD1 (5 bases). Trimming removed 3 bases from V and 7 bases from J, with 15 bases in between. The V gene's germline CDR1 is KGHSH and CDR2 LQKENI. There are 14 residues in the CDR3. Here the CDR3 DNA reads TGTGCCAGCTCACCCCTCGGGGGGGAGAGTGGCTACACCTTC. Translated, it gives CASSPLGGESGYTF.

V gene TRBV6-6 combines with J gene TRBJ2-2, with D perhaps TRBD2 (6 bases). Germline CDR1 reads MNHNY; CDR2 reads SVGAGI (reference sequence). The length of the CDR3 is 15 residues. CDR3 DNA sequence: TGTGCAAGCCTCTTCGGGGGAGTGAACACCGGGGAGCTGTTTTTT. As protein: CASLFGGVNTGELFF.

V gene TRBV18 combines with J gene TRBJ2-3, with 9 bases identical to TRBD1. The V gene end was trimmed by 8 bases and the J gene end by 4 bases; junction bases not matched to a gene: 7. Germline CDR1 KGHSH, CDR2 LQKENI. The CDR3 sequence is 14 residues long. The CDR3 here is CASVRDRDADTQYF. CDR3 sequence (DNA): TGTGCCAGCGTACGGGACAGGGATGCAGATACGCAGTATTTT.

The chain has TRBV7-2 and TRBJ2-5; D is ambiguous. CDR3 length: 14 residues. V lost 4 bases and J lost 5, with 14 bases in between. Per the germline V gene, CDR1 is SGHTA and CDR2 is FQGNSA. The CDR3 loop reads CASSYAPTRETQYF. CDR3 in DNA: TGTGCCAGCAGCTACGCCCCTACCCGGGAGACCCAGTACTTC.

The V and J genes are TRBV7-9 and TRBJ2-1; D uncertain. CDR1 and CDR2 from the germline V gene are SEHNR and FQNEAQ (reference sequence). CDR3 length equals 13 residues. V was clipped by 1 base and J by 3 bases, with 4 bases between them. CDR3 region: CASSLVSYNEQFF. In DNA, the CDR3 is TGTGCCAGCAGCTTAGTCAGCTACAATGAGCAGTTCTTC.

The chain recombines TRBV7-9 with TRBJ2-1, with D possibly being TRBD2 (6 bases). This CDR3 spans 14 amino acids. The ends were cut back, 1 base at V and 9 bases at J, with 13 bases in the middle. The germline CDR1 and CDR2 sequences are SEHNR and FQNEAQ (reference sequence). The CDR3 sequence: CASSLGGLSSEQFF. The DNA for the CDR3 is TGTGCCAGCAGCTTAGGGGGACTGTCTAGTGAGCAGTTCTTC.

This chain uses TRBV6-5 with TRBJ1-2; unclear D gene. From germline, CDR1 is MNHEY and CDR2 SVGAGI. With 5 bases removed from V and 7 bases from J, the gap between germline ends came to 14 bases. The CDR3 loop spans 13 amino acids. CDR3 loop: CASSPGGESGYTF. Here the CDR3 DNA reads TGTGCCAGCAGTCCAGGCGGGGAAAGTGGCTACACCTTC.

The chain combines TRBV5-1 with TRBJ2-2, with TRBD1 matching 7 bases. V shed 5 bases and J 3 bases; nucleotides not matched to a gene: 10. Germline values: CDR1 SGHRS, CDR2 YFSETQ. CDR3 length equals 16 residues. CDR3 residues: CASRQPEQGYTGELFF. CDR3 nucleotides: TGCGCCAGCAGACAACCCGAACAGGGGTACACCGGGGAGCTGTTTTTT. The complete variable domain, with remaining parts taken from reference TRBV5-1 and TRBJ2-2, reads KAGVTQTPRYLIKTRGQQVTLSCSPISGHRSVSWYQQTPGQGLQFLFEYFSETQRNKGNFPGRFSGRQFSNSRSEMNVSTLELGDSALYLCASRQPEQGYTGELFFGEGSRLTVL.

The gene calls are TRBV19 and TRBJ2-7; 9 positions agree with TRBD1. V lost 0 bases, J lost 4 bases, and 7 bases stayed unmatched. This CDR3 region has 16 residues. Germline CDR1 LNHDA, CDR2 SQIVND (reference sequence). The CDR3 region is CASSIDAGQGSYEQYF. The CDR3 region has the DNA TGTGCCAGTAGTATAGATGCGGGACAGGGATCTTACGAGCAGTACTTC.

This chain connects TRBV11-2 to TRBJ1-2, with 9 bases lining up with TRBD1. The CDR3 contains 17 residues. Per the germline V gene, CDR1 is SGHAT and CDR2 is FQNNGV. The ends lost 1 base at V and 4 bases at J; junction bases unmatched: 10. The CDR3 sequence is CASSLALGDRASYGYTF. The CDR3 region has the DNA TGTGCCAGCAGCTTAGCGCTAGGGGACAGGGCCTCCTATGGCTACACCTTC.

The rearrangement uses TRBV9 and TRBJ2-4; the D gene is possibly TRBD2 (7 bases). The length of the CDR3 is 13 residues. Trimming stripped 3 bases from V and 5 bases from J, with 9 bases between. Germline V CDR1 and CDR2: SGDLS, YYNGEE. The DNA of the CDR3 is TGTGCCAGCAGCGAGGGGGGGGAAAACATTCAGTACTTC. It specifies CASSEGGENIQYF.

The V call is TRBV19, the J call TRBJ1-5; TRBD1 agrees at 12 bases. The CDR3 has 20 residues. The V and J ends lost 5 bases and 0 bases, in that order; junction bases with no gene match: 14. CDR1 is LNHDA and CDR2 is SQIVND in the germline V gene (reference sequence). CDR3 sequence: CASSLGPGQGARDSNQPQHF. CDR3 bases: TGTGCCAGTAGTTTGGGCCCGGGACAGGGGGCACGTGATAGCAATCAGCCCCAGCATTTT.

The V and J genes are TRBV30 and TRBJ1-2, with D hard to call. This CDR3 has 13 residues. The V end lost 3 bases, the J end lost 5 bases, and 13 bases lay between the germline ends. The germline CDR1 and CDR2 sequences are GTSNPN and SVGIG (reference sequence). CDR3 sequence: CAWSPNSHYGYTF. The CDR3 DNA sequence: TGTGCCTGGAGCCCTAACAGCCATTATGGCTACACCTTC.

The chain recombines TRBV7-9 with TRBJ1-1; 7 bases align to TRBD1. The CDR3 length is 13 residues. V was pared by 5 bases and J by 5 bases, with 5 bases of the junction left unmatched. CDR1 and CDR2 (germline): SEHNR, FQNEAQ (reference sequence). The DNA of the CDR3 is TGTGCCAGCAGCCGGGGACAGAGGACTGAAGCTTTCTTT. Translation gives CASSRGQRTEAFF.

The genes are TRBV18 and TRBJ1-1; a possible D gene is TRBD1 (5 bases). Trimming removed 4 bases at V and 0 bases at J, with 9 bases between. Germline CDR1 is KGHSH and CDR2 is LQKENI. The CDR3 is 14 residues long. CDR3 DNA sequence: TGTGCCAGCTCACTTGACAGCATGAACACTGAAGCTTTCTTT. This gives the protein CASSLDSMNTEAFF.

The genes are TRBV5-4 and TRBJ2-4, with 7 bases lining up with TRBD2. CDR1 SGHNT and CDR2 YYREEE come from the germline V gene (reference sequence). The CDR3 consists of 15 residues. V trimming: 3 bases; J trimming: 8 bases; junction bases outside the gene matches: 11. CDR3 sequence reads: CASSSTLRGGYIQYF. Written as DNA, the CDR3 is TGTGCCAGCAGCTCCACACTTCGCGGGGGTTACATTCAGTACTTC. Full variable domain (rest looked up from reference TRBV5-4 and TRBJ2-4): ETGVTQSPTHLIKTRGQQVTLRCSSQSGHNTVSWYQQALGQGPQFIFQYYREEENGRGNFPPRFSGLQFPNYSSELNVNALELDDSALYLCASSSTLRGGYIQYFGAGTRLSVL.

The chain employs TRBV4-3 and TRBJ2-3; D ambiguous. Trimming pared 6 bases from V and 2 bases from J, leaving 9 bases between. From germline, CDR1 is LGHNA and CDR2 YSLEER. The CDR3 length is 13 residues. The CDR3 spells CASSLFFTDTQYF. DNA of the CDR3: TGCGCCAGCAGTCTCTTCTTCACAGATACGCAGTATTTT.

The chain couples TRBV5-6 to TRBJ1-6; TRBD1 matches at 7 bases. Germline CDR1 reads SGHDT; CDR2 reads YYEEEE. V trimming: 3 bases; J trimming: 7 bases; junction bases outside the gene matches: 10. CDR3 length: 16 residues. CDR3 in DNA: TGTGCCAGCAGCTCATCAAGGGGGCTCTTGAATTCACCCCTCCACTTT. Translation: CASSSSRGLLNSPLHF.

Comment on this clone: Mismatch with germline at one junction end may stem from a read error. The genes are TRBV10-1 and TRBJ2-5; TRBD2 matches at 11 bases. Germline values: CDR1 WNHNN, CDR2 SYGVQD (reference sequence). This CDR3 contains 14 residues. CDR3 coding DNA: TGCGCCAGCGTTCTAGCGGGAGGCCGAGAGAACCAGTACTTC. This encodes CASVLAGGRENQYF.

CDR3 DNA: TGTGCCTGGGGAGACCTTGGGCGGAGCGGTGGCTACACCTTC. This sequence encodes CAWGDLGRSGGYTF. The chain links TRBV30 to TRBJ1-2; no clear D gene. Germline-derived CDR1 and CDR2 are GTSNPN and SVGIG (reference sequence). This CDR3 comprises 14 residues. The germline V and J ends were trimmed by 5 bases and 7 bases, with 20 bases remaining between them.

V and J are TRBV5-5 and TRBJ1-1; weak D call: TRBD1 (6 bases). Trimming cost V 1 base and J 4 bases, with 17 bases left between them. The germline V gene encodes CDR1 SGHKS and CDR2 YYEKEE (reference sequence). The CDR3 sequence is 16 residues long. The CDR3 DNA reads TGTGCCAGCAGCTTGCGACAGGTTGGGGCGGGCACTGAAGCTTTCTTT. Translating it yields CASSLRQVGAGTEAFF. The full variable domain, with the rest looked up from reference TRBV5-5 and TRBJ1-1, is DAGVTQSPTHLIKTRGQQVTLRCSPISGHKSVSWYQQVLGQGPQFIFQYYEKEERGRGNFPDRFSARQFPNYSSELNVNALLLGDSALYLCASSLRQVGAGTEAFFGQGTRLTVV.